Below are 19 T cell receptor beta chains sequenced from a single sample in a study of metastatic and nonmetastatic thyroid tumors. Thyroid surgery took place with no prior treatment in any patient. TCRdb reanalyzed the PCR reads via MiXCR. The sample consists of roughly 16,000 clones, about 31% of them appearing once. The sample taken for sequencing was blood. These receptors all stem from a female donor with papillary thyroid cancer or a benign thyroid nodule (not recorded which). Some clones in this sample may be carry-over from other donors' samples.

V is TRBV28 and J is TRBJ1-2; tentative D call: TRBD1 (5 bases). Germline assignment: CDR1 MDHEN and CDR2 SYDVKM. Between the trimmed V and J ends, which lost 3 bases and 2 bases, there was a span of 16 bases. The length of the CDR3 is 16 residues. The CDR3 sequence: CASSFIDGTANYGYTF. DNA for the CDR3: TGTGCCAGCAGTTTTATCGACGGGACGGCGAACTATGGCTACACCTTC.

This clone has just a few counts. Possible read error: a much larger clone is one base away. The rearrangement joins TRBV6-2 or TRBV6-3 to TRBJ1-5; TRBD1 agrees at 7 bases. The CDR3 spans 14 residues. Germline-derived CDR1 and CDR2 are MNHEY and SVGEGT. V dropped 10 bases and J dropped 5; count of bases not matched to a gene: 11. The DNA for the CDR3 is TGTGCCATCTCGGACAGGTGGCGGGATCAGCCCCAGCATTTT. Protein product: CAISDRWRDQPQHF.

This clone has more than one count but fewer than ten. The V call is TRBV6-2 or TRBV6-3, the J call TRBJ2-7; TRBD1 is a possible D gene (5 bases). CDR1 and CDR2 from the germline V gene are MNHEY and SVGEGT. The V end was cut by 5 bases, the J end by 5 bases, with 22 bases between. The CDR3 sequence is 16 residues long. The CDR3 spells CASSLMLGGARNEQYF. CDR3 nucleotides: TGTGCCAGCAGTCTCATGTTGGGTGGGGCAAGGAACGAGCAGTACTTC.

This clone was counted ten times or more. The chain links TRBV25-1 to TRBJ1-1; D gene ambiguous. Germline V lookup: CDR1 MGHDK, CDR2 SYGVNS. The CDR3 has 11 amino acids. V was clipped by 7 bases and J by 2 bases, with 5 bases between them. CDR3 DNA: TGTGCCAGCAACAGAAACACTGAAGCTTTCTTT. It yields the protein CASNRNTEAFF.

The gene calls are TRBV6-6 and TRBJ1-1; D is possibly TRBD1 (5 bases). Germline-derived CDR1 and CDR2 are MNHNY and SVGAGI (reference sequence). CDR3 size: 16 residues. The V and J ends lost 0 bases and 0 bases respectively, with 11 bases between them. The CDR3, as DNA: TGTGCCAGCAGTTACTCGTCAGGGTTCATGAACACTGAAGCTTTCTTT. Amino acid sequence: CASSYSSGFMNTEAFF.

The sample holds a few counts of this clone. V is TRBV6-1 and J is TRBJ2-3; possibly TRBD2 for D (7 bases). V lost 6 bases and J lost 3, with 19 bases in between. The CDR3 consists of 16 residues. From germline, CDR1 is MNHNS and CDR2 SASEGT. The CDR3 bases are TGTGCCAGCAGCAAAGGGGGGGGAGTAGGGACAGATACGCAGTATTTT. This codes for CASSKGGGVGTDTQYF.

This clone counts as medium-sized. The V gene is TRBV6-1, the J gene TRBJ2-3, with 9 bases aligning to TRBD2. CDR3 size: 15 residues. With V trimmed by 1 base and J by 6 bases, 5 bases remained unmatched. Per germline, CDR1 MNHNS and CDR2 SASEGT. The CDR3, as DNA: TGTGCCAGCAGTGAAGGTGGCGGGGGGGCTGATACGCAGTATTTT. This codes for CASSEGGGGADTQYF.

The chain recombines TRBV7-9 with TRBJ2-7, with 8 bases aligning to TRBD2. Germline V lookup: CDR1 SEHNR, CDR2 FQNEAQ (reference sequence). There are 14 residues in the CDR3. V shed 5 bases, J shed 2 bases, and the junction held 5 bases outside the gene matches. The CDR3 loop reads CASSAPGGAYEQYF. In nucleotides, the CDR3 is TGTGCCAGCAGCGCACCGGGGGGGGCCTACGAGCAGTACTTC.

This clone is medium-sized by share. V gene TRBV6-2 or TRBV6-3 combines with J gene TRBJ2-2, with 8 bases identical to TRBD1. V lost 6 bases, J lost 1 base, and 4 bases stayed unmatched. This CDR3 spans 15 amino acids. Germline CDR1 MNHEY, CDR2 SVGEGT. CDR3 sequence reads: CASSRDRGNTGELFF. DNA of the CDR3: TGTGCCAGCAGCCGCGACAGGGGGAACACCGGGGAGCTGTTTTTT.

The table lists this clone with a count of one. The V call is TRBV4-2, the J call TRBJ1-3; D remains unclear. CDR3 length: 14 residues. V was shortened by 3 bases and J by 0 bases, with 6 bases between the two germline ends. Germline V gene sequence: CDR1 LGHNA, CDR2 YNFKEQ. The CDR3 coding sequence is TGTGCCAGCAGCCAGGGAGACTCTGGAAACACCATATATTTT. Protein sequence: CASSQGDSGNTIYF.

This chain links TRBV7-2 with TRBJ2-1; 15 nucleotides agree with TRBD2. CDR1 is SGHTA, CDR2 FQGNSA, per germline. Losses at the gene ends were 3 bases for V and 15 bases for J; bases not matched to a gene: 6. CDR3 length: 14 amino acids. The CDR3 reads CASSLGLAGGRMFF. The CDR3, as DNA: TGTGCCAGCAGCTTGGGACTAGCGGGAGGTCGTATGTTCTTC.

This clone was seen at least ten times. V and J are TRBV30 and TRBJ2-5, with D tentatively TRBD1 (6 bases). Germline loops: CDR1 GTSNPN, CDR2 SVGIG (reference sequence). The CDR3 length is 14 residues. Trimming took 1 base from V and 5 from J, leaving 14 bases between them. The CDR3 region is CAWSATGSKETQYF. The CDR3 region has the DNA TGTGCCTGGAGTGCTACAGGGAGTAAGGAGACCCAGTACTTC. Full variable domain (rest looked up from reference TRBV30 and TRBJ2-5): SQTIHQWPATLVQPVGSPLSLECTVEGTSNPNLYWYRQAAGRGLQLLFYSVGIGQISSEVPQNLSASRPQDRQFILSSKKLLLSDSGFYLCAWSATGSKETQYFGPGTRLLVL.

In its sample, this clone is medium-sized. The chain employs TRBV20-1 and TRBJ2-7, with D possibly being TRBD1 (6 bases). The V gene lost 1 base and the J gene lost 2 bases, with 18 bases spanning the gap. The V gene's germline CDR1 is DFQATT and CDR2 SNEGSKA (reference sequence). The CDR3 has 16 residues. CDR3 loop: CSARAGNRECPYEQYF. The CDR3 DNA follows: TGCAGTGCTAGAGCGGGAAACAGGGAATGCCCCTACGAGCAGTACTTC.

By proportion, this clone is medium-sized (0.01 to 0.1%). J is TRBJ1-1 and V is TRBV9; 7 nucleotides line up with TRBD1. J gave up 2 bases and V 4 bases, and 8 bases lay outside the gene matches. CDR3 length: 15 residues. The germline CDR1 and CDR2 sequences are SGDLS and YYNGEE. Here the CDR3 DNA reads TGTGCCAGCAGCATCGGACAGGAACTTAACACTGAAGCTTTCTTT. This translates into CASSIGQELNTEAFF. The full variable domain, with the rest looked up from reference TRBV9 and TRBJ1-1, is DSGVTQTPKHLITATGQRVTLRCSPRSGDLSVYWYQQSLDQGLQFLIQYYNGEERAKGNILERFSAQQFPDLHSELNLSSLELGDSALYFCASSIGQELNTEAFFGQGTRLTVV.

This clone is judged medium-sized. The chain links TRBV7-9 to TRBJ1-6; D is possibly TRBD1 (6 bases). Germline V gives CDR1 SEHNR, CDR2 FQNEAQ (reference sequence). V lost 5 bases and J 8 bases, leaving 13 bases between the germline ends. The length of the CDR3 is 14 residues. CDR3 sequence: CASSRGNGDSPLHF. The CDR3, as DNA: TGTGCCAGCAGCAGGGGGAATGGAGATTCACCCCTCCACTTT.

This clone was observed many times. The rearrangement uses TRBV3-1 and TRBJ1-2, with 12 bases identical to TRBD1. Germline V gene data show CDR1 as LGHDT and CDR2 as YNNKEL (reference sequence). This CDR3 comprises 14 residues. V dropped 3 bases and J dropped 8; count of bases not matched to a gene: 4. Here the CDR3 reads CASSQGGQGAGYTF. The CDR3 DNA reads as TGTGCCAGCAGCCAGGGGGGACAGGGGGCAGGCTACACCTTC.

The rearrangement links TRBV7-2 to TRBJ2-2; no definite D call. With 1 base removed from V and 0 bases from J, the gap between germline ends came to 6 bases. Germline loops: CDR1 SGHTA, CDR2 FQGNSA. CDR3 length: 15 residues. The CDR3 DNA follows: TGTGCCAGCAGCTTAGTACGGGCGAACACCGGGGAGCTGTTTTTT. Encoded protein: CASSLVRANTGELFF.

This clone showed up just a few times. The CDR3 is CANARGQMKETQYF. CDR3 coding DNA: TGTGCCAACGCAAGGGGACAGATGAAAGAGACCCAGTACTTC. V is TRBV6-1 and J is TRBJ2-5, with 7 nucleotides matching TRBD1. J was trimmed by 3 bases and V by 10 bases; bases with no gene match: 11. The CDR3 runs 14 residues. CDR1 MNHNS and CDR2 SASEGT come from the germline V gene.

This clone is termed medium-sized. The CDR3 nucleotides are TGCAGTGCTGAGGCCGGGGATCGGTCCTACGAGCAGTACTTC. Its protein is CSAEAGDRSYEQYF. The genes are TRBV20-1 and TRBJ2-7; maybe TRBD2 (5 bases). V shed 5 bases and J shed 1 base, with 15 bases lying between them. Per the germline V gene, CDR1 is DFQATT and CDR2 is SNEGSKA (reference sequence). This CDR3 region has 14 residues.